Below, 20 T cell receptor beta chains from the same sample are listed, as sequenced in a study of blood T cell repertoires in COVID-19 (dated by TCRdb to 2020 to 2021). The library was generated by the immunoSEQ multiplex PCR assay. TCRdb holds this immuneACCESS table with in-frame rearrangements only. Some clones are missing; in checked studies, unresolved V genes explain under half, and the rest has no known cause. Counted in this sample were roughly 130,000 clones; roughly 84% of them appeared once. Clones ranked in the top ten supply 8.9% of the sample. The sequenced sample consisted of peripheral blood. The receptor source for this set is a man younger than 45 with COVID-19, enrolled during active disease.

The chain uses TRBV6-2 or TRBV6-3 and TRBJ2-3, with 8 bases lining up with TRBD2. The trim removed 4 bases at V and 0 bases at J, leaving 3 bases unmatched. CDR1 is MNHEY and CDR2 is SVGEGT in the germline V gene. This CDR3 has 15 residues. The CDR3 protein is CASSWASGSTDTQYF. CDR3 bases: TGTGCCAGCAGTTGGGCTAGCGGGAGCACAGATACGCAGTATTTT.

This CDR3 reads CAYQGDWNTEAFF. For the CDR3, the DNA is TGTGCCTATCAGGGGGATTGGAATACTGAAGCTTTCTTT. The genes are TRBV30 and TRBJ1-1, with 7 bases matching TRBD1. V lost 7 bases, J lost 5 bases, and 10 bases stayed unmatched. In germline, CDR1 is GTSNPN, CDR2 SVGIG (reference sequence). This CDR3 region has 13 residues.

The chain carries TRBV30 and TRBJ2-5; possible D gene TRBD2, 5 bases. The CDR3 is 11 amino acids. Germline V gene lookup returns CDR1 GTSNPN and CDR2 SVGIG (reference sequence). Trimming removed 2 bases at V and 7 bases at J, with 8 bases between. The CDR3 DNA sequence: TGTGCCTGGAGTCCTCGGGGGACCCAGTACTTC. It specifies CAWSPRGTQYF.

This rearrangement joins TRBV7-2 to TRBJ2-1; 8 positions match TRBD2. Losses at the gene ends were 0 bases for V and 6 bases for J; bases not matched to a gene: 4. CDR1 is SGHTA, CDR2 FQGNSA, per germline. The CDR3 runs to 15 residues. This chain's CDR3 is CASSLAMGTSNEQFF. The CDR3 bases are TGTGCCAGCAGCTTAGCAATGGGGACTAGCAATGAGCAGTTCTTC. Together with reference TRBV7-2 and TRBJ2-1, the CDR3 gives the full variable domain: GAGVSQSPSNKVTEKGKDVELRCDPISGHTALYWYRQSLGQGLEFLIYFQGNSAPDKSGLPSDRFSAERTGGSVSTLTIQRTQQEDSAVYLCASSLAMGTSNEQFFGPGTRLTVL.

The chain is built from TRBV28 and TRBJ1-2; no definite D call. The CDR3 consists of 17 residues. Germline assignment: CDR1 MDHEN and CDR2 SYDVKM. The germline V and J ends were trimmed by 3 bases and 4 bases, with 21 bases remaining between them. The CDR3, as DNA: TGTGCCAGCAGTTTCGCGAGGTCGGGTCTGGCCCCCTATGGCTACACCTTC. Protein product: CASSFARSGLAPYGYTF.

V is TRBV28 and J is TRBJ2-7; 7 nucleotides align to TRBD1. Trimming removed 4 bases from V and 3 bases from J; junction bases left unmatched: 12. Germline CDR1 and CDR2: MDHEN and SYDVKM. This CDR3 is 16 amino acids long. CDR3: CASSSSSGGQDYEQYF. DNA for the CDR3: TGTGCCAGCAGTTCGTCCTCCGGAGGACAGGACTACGAGCAGTACTTC.

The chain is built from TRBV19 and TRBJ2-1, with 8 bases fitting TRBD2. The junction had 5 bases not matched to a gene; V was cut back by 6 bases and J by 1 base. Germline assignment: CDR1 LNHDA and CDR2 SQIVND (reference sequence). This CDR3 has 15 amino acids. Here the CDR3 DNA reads TGTGCCAGTAGGAGCCTAGCGGGTTCCTACAATGAGCAGTTCTTC. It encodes CASRSLAGSYNEQFF.

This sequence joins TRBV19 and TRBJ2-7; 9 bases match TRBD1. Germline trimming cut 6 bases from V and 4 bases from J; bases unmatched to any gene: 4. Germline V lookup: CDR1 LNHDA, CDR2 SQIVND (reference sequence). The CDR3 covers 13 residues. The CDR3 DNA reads TGTGCCAGTAGGGACAGGGGAAATTACGAGCAGTACTTC. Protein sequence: CASRDRGNYEQYF.

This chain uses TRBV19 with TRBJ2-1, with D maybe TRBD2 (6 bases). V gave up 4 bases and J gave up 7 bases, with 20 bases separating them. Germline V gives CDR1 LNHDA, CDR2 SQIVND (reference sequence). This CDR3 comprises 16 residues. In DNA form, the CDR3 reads TGTGCCAGTAGTACCCGACTCGGACTAAACAAAAATGAGCAGTTCTTC. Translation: CASSTRLGLNKNEQFF.

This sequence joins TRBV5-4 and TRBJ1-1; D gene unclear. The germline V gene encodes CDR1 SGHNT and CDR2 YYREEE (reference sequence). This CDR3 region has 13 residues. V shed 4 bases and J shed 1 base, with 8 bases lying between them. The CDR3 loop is CASSQEQNTEAFF. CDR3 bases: TGTGCCAGCAGCCAAGAGCAGAACACTGAAGCTTTCTTT.

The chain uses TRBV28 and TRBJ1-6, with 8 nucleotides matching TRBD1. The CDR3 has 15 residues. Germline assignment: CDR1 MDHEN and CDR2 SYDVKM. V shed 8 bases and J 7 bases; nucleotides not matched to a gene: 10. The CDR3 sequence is CASGSLGQANSPLHF. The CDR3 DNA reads TGTGCCAGCGGCTCCTTGGGACAGGCAAATTCACCCCTCCACTTT.

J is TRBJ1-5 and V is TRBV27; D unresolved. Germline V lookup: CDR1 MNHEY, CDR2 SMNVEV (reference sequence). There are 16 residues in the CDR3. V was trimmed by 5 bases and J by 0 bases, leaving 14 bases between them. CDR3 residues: CASSPEAAYSNQPQHF. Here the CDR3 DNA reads TGTGCCAGCAGTCCCGAGGCAGCTTATAGCAATCAGCCCCAGCATTTT.

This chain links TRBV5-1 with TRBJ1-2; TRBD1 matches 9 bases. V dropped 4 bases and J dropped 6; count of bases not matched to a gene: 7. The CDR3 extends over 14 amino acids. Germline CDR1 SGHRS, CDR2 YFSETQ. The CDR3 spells CASSALTGGDGYTF. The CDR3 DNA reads TGCGCCAGCAGCGCCTTGACAGGGGGTGATGGCTACACCTTC.

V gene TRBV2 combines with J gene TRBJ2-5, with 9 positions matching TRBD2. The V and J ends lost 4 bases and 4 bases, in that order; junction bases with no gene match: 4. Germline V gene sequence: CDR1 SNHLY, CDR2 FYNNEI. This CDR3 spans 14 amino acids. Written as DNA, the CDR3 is TGTGCCAGCAGTGTCGCGGGAGGGGGAGAGACCCAGTACTTC. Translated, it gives CASSVAGGGETQYF. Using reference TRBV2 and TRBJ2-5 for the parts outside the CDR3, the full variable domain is EPEVTQTPSHQVTQMGQEVILRCVPISNHLYFYWYRQILGQKVEFLVSFYNNEISEKSEIFDDQFSVERPDGSNFTLKIRSTKLEDSAMYFCASSVAGGGETQYFGPGTRLLVL.

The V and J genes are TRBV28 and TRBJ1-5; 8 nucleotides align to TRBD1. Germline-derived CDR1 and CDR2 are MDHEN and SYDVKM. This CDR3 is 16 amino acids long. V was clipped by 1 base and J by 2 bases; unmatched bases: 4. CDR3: CASSLFLQGGNQPQHF. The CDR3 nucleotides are TGTGCCAGCAGTTTATTCTTACAGGGGGGCAATCAGCCCCAGCATTTT.

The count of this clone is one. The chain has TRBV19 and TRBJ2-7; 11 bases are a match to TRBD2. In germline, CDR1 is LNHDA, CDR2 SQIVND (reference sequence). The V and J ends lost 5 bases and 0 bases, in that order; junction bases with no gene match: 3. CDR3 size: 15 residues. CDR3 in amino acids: CASSVLAGDSYEQYF. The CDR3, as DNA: TGTGCCAGTAGTGTACTAGCGGGGGACTCCTACGAGCAGTACTTC.

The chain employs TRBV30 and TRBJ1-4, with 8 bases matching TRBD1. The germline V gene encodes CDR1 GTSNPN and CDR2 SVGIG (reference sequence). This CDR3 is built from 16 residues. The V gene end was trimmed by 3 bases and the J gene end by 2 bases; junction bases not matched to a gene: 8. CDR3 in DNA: TGTGCCTGGAGAGGGCAGGGGGCTGTCACTAATGAAAAACTGTTTTTT. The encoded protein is CAWRGQGAVTNEKLFF.

The CDR3 sequence: CASRPGLAGGREQFF. In DNA, the CDR3 is TGCGCCAGCAGACCCGGACTAGCGGGAGGAAGAGAGCAGTTCTTC. This chain links TRBV5-1 with TRBJ2-1; 14 nucleotides line up with TRBD2. V was pared by 5 bases and J by 10 bases, with 8 bases of the junction left unmatched. CDR1 is SGHRS and CDR2 is YFSETQ in the germline V gene. CDR3 length: 15 residues.

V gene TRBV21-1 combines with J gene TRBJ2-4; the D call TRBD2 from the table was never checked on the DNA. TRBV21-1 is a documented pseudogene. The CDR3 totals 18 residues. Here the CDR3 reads CASSKVEGGPLAKNIQYF. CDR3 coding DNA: TGTGCCAGCAGCAAAGTAGAGGGCGGGCCCTTAGCCAAAAACATTCAGTACTTC.

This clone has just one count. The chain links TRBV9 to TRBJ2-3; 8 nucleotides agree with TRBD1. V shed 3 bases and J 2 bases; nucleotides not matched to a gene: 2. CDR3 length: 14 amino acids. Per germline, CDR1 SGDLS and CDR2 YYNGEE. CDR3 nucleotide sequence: TGTGCCAGCAGCGGGGACAGGCTCACAGATACGCAGTATTTT. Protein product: CASSGDRLTDTQYF.